This TCR beta chain was found in a study of T-cell memory formation after mild COVID-19 (TCRdb year 2021). In the study overall: TCR sequence clusters from the two donors were found to be largely donor specific. Longitudinal TCRalpha and TCRbeta repertoire sequencing tracked T-cell clones expanding and contracting after mild COVID-19 in a couple of donors. The cohort was made up of two young adult volunteers, one female and one male, who were previously healthy.

Ficoll-Paque density gradient centrifugation was used to isolate PBMCs. Results and caveats for the whole study, not just this receptor: Only a couple of mild cases were covered in the study, and larger cohorts including severe cases with pre-infection samples were considered necessary. Contracting CD4+ clones turned up mainly in the CM and EM memory subsets, whereas EMRA was where CD8+ clones were enriched. Clones contracting from day 15 to 85 had balanced CD4/CD8 phenotypes, while a second wave expanding from day 15 to 37 was biased towards CD4+. The second-wave clones that peaked on day 37 were not confirmed to be SARS-CoV-2 specific. Some responding clones were found in pre-infection memory, which suggests that pre-existing cross-reactive memory T cells took part in the SARS-CoV-2 response.

This clonotype has just a few counts. The antigen it binds to is not known. Base qualities were left out, and no much larger clone turns up one base away. The instrument was an Illumina NovaSeq 6000. cDNA libraries for TCRalpha and TCRbeta were prepared by 5'RACE using constant-segment primers, with sample barcodes and unique molecular identifiers added. Trizol reagent was used to extract RNA from every sample. Libraries were amplified in two PCR steps, with a second sample barcode and Illumina TruSeq adapters added in the second step. Sequencing of the libraries was done on an Illumina NovaSeq, producing 2 x 150 bp paired-end reads. The paper's processing steps were these. The reads were demultiplexed and collapsed into UMI-guided consensus sequences using migec v1.2.7. Using mixcr v2.1.11, UMI consensuses were aligned to TRA and TRB V and J templates and then assembled into clonotypes. A clonotype was counted as expanded or contracted only if both edgeR and NoisET called the change significant, with noise models trained on biological replicates. edgeR calls used a false discovery rate-adjusted p below 0.01 and a log2 fold-change threshold of 1. PCA with hierarchical clustering of max-normalized trajectories of the 1000 most abundant clonotypes was used as exploratory dynamics analysis. Each responding clone was given a CD4 or CD8 phenotype based on the CD4+ and CD8+ repertoires, which had been sequenced separately. Clones were called with MiXCR by TCRdb after fastp trimmed the public reads at Q25, and only in-frame beta chains were retained. CDR3 protein sequences are deduplicated, and each keeps its most common genes and DNA. The V and J calls were determined by TCRdb, not by the authors. The sample table lists roughly 250,000 distinct CDR3 sequences, 16% of them with a count of one. The leading ten clones occupy 3.5% of the sample.

The TCR sequence derives from a man between 18 and 29 years old who had mild COVID-19 (a few samples of this study predate the infection). The sample titles of this study are shuffled in the database, so cell type and time point are left out; the donor was told from shared clones. The source material was PBMCs or a T cell subset sorted from them (not recorded which).

The CDR3 protein is CASSHTTAGELFF. The DNA is TGTGCCAGCAGCCACACGACGGCCGGGGAGCTGTTTTTT. The chain links TRBV11-2 with TRBJ2-2; no D segment can be confidently identified. V loses 5 bases of germline sequence and J loses 6 bases, and the interval between the two ends is 10 bases. The CDR3 holds 13 amino acids from the cysteine to the phenylalanine. This entry keeps only the CDR3 DNA: 39 bases, framed from base 1. CDR1 and CDR2 were assigned from the germline V gene as SGHAT and FQNNGV. With the rest looked up from the reference TRBV11-2 and TRBJ2-2 genes rather than sequenced, the full variable domain is EAGVAQSPRYKIIEKRQSVAFWCNPISGHATLYWYQQILGQGPKLLIQFQNNGVVDDSQLPKDRFSAERLKGVDSTLKIQPAKLEDSAVYLCASSHTTAGELFFGEGSRLTVL.